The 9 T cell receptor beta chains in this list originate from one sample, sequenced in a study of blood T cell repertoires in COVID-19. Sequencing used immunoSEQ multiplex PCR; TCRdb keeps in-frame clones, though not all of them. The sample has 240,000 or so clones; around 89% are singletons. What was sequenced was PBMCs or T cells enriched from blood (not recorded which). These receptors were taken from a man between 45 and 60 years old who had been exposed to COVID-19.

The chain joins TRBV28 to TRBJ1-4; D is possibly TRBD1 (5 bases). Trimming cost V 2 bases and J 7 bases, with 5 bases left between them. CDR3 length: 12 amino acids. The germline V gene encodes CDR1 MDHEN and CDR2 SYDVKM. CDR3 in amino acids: CASSLRGEKLFF. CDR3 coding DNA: TGTGCCAGCAGTTTAAGGGGTGAAAAACTGTTTTTT.

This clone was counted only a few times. The DNA of the CDR3 is TGTGCCTCAAACCGGGACAGGCCCTATGGCTACACCTTC. Residues: CASNRDRPYGYTF. The V gene is TRBV30, the J gene TRBJ1-2, with 8 bases aligning to TRBD1. The V and J ends lost 7 bases and 4 bases, in that order; junction bases with no gene match: 8. This CDR3 comprises 13 residues. The V gene's germline CDR1 is GTSNPN and CDR2 SVGIG (reference sequence). The variable domain in full, with the rest retrieved from reference TRBV30 and TRBJ1-2, is SQTIHQWPATLVQPVGSPLSLECTVEGTSNPNLYWYRQAAGRGLQLLFYSVGIGQISSEVPQNLSASRPQDRQFILSSKKLLLSDSGFYLCASNRDRPYGYTFGSGTRLTVV.

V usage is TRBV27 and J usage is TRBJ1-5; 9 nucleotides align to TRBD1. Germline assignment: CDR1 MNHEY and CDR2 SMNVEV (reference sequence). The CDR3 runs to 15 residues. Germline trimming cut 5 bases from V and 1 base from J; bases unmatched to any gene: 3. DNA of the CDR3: TGTGCCAGCAGTCCCGGACAGGGGAGCAATCAGCCCCAGCATTTT. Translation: CASSPGQGSNQPQHF.

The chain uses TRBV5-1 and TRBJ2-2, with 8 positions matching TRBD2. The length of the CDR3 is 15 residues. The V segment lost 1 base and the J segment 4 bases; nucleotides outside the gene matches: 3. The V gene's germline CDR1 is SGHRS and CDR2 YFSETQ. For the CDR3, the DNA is TGCGCCAGCAGCTTGCTTACTAGCGGCACCGGGGAGCTGTTTTTT. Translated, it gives CASSLLTSGTGELFF.

Written as DNA, the CDR3 is TGTGCCTGGACCTTACAGGGGTTAGGGGGCTACACCTTC. It encodes CAWTLQGLGGYTF. V gene TRBV30 combines with J gene TRBJ1-2, with 7 bases fitting TRBD1. V lost 4 bases to trimming and J lost 8 bases; unmatched junction nucleotides: 10. The CDR3 has 13 amino acids. Germline values: CDR1 GTSNPN, CDR2 SVGIG (reference sequence). Drawing the rest from reference TRBV30 and TRBJ1-2, the complete variable domain is SQTIHQWPATLVQPVGSPLSLECTVEGTSNPNLYWYRQAAGRGLQLLFYSVGIGQISSEVPQNLSASRPQDRQFILSSKKLLLSDSGFYLCAWTLQGLGGYTFGSGTRLTVV.

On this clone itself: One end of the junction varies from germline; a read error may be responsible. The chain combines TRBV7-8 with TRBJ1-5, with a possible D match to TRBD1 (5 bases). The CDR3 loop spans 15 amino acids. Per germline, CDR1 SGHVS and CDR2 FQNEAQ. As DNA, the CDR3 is TGTGCCAGCAGCCTAGCAGGACATAGCAATCAGCCCCAGCATTTT. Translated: CASSLAGHSNQPQHF.

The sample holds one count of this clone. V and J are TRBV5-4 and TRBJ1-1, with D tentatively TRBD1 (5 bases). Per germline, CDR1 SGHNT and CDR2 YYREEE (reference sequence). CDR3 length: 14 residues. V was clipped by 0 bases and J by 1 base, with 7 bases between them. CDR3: CASSLGQQNTEAFF. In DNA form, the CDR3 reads TGTGCCAGCAGCTTGGGACAGCAGAACACTGAAGCTTTCTTT.

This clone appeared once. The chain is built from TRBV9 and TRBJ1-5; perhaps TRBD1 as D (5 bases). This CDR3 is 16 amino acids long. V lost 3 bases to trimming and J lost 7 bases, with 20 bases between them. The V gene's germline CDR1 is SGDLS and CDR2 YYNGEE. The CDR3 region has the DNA TGTGCCAGCAGCGGTAACTCTCAGGGATCCGGGCAGCCCCAGCATTTT. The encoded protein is CASSGNSQGSGQPQHF. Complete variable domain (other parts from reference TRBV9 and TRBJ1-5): DSGVTQTPKHLITATGQRVTLRCSPRSGDLSVYWYQQSLDQGLQFLIQYYNGEERAKGNILERFSAQQFPDLHSELNLSSLELGDSALYFCASSGNSQGSGQPQHFGDGTRLSIL.

In nucleotides, the CDR3 is TGTGCCAGCAGTAGAATACCGGGCCCCGGGGGTGAAAAACTGTTTTTT. Protein sequence: CASSRIPGPGGEKLFF. This chain links TRBV2 with TRBJ1-4, with TRBD1 as a possible D gene (5 bases). Germline CDR1 is SNHLY and CDR2 is FYNNEI. Trimming pared 5 bases from V and 7 bases from J, leaving 20 bases between. CDR3 length: 16 amino acids.